This TCR beta chain appears in the sequencing data of a study of monozygotic twins with inflammatory bowel disease. Germline V lookup: CDR1 SGHTA, CDR2 FQGNSA. The CDR3 is 14 amino acids. Making each TCR library took approximately 3,400 ng of total RNA. TCRdb derives one entry per CDR3 protein from the 5' RACE reads, leaving out DNA. This sample's table reports about 330,000 distinct CDR3 sequences. Study-level findings and limits: Especially where disease activity was present, IBD patients had fewer clonotypes in common with others than healthy twins did.

In regard to this clonotype: Its antigen is undetermined.

The sample was blood. This TCR derives from a human donor with ulcerative colitis or Crohn's disease, or a healthy co-twin of an affected twin (not recorded which). The V call is TRBV7-2, the J call TRBJ2-7; with no DNA, the TCRdb D assignment of TRBD2 cannot be verified. CDR3 sequence: CASSWTAVTYEQYF. Full variable domain (rest looked up from reference TRBV7-2 and TRBJ2-7): GAGVSQSPSNKVTEKGKDVELRCDPISGHTALYWYRQSLGQGLEFLIYFQGNSAPDKSGLPSDRFSAERTGGSVSTLTIQRTQQEDSAVYLCASSWTAVTYEQYFGPGTRLTVT.